This TCR beta chain originates from a study of response to subunit inactivated influenza vaccine. Study results and limitations: It was suggested by the authors that few new T cells are recruited by each seasonal influenza vaccination.

V dropped 2 bases and J dropped 2 bases, with 12 bases sitting between them. This CDR3 has 15 residues. Germline CDR1 reads MNHEY; CDR2 reads SVGEGT. This clonotype has only a few counts. What it binds is unknown. TCRdb called the RT-PCR reads again in MiXCR, with one record for every CDR3 protein. The sample gives roughly 780,000 distinct CDR3 sequences, approximately 17% of which show up once; approximately 11% is in the top ten. Sequences were derived from PBMCs from blood, sampled about 5 days after vaccination. The sequence derives from a man aged 50 to 59 who received an inactivated influenza vaccine. The chain couples TRBV6-2 or TRBV6-3 to TRBJ2-5; tentative D call: TRBD2 (5 bases). The chain's CDR3 is CASSYGRVIQETQYF. The DNA for the CDR3 is TGTGCCAGCAGTTACGGGCGGGTGATACAAGAGACCCAGTACTTC.